This T cell receptor (beta chain) was obtained from a study of graft-versus-host responses after intestinal transplantation. Study background: Each recipient received a multivisceral, liver-intestinal, or isolated intestinal graft. Induction with anti-thymocyte globulin, then tacrolimus and steroids for around three years, was given to all recipients.

Trimming left V 5 bases short and J 5 bases short, with 21 bases between. CDR1 and CDR2 (germline): SGHAT, FQNNGV. The CDR3 covers 16 residues. With regard to this clone: Its target is unknown.

Clones were read by immunoSEQ multiplex PCR, and TCRdb kept only the in-frame ones, dropping some. This sample has tens of thousands of clones, with 87% found just once. Processing of graft tissue released intraepithelial and lamina propria lymphocytes. Study conclusions and caveats: An association linked early post-transplant HvG declines with peak circulating GvH clone levels. Detection of GvH clones occurred in recipient marrow, and some had their first appearance in ileum or blood.

This chain connects TRBV11-2 to TRBJ1-2; D call uncertain. The sample consisted of ileum tissue, taken 200 to 210 days after intestinal transplant. The sequence derives from a human patient who received an intestinal transplant, so some T cells may come from the graft donor. The CDR3 DNA reads as TGTGCCAGCAGCCCCGCATCGGGTAGAGAGGGATATGGCTACACCTTC. It yields the protein CASSPASGREGYGYTF.